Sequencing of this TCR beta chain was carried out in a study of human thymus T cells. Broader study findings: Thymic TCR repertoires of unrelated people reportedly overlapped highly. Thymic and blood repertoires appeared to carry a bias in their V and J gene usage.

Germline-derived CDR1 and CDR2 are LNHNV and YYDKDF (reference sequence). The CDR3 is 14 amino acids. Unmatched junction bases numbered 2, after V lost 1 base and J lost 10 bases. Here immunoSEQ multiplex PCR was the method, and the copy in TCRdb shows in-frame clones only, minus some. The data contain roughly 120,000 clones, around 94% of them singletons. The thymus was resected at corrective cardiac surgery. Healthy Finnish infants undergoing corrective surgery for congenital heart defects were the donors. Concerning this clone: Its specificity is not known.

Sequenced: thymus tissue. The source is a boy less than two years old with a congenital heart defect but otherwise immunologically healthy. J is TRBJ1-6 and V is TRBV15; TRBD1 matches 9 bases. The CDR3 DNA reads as TGTGCCACCAGCAGAGGACAGGGGGAATCACCCCTCCACTTT. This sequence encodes CATSRGQGESPLHF.